Listed below are T cell receptor beta chains from one sample, sequenced in a study of spatial heterogeneity in lung cancer. TCRdb independently ran MiXCR on the 5' RACE reads; one entry per CDR3 protein. The table lists about 39,000 distinct CDR3 sequences, under 6.5% of them singletons. The sample was PBMCs, taken at surgery. These receptors all come from a male donor with early-stage non-small cell lung cancer. Each CDR3 is given with its conserved first and last residue. Fields, in order: CDR3 DNA, CDR3 protein, J gene, V gene, clone size, D gene. The D gene is left open where the match is weak. Part of the rows lack a size; the others show once, few, many or a class for expanded clones.

DNA: TGTGCCAGCAGCTTTGGACGCAGTGAAAAACTGTTTTTT
CDR3: CASSFGRSEKLFF
J: TRBJ1-4
V: TRBV7-9
size: many
D: -

DNA: TGCAGCTCCGTTACAGATACGCAGTATTTT
CDR3: CSSVTDTQYF
J: TRBJ2-3
V: TRBV20-1
size: many
D: -

DNA: TGCAGTGCCCTACGGGGGAACAATGAGCAGTTCTTC
CDR3: CSALRGNNEQFF
J: TRBJ2-1
V: TRBV20-1
size: many
D: -

DNA: TGTGCCAGCAGTTTCACCAATCACTACGAGCAGTACTTC
CDR3: CASSFTNHYEQYF
J: TRBJ2-7
V: TRBV12-3/TRBV12-4
size: many
D: -

DNA: TGTGCCAGCAACCTGGACAGGGGAGACAATCAGCCCCAGCATTTT
CDR3: CASNLDRGDNQPQHF
J: TRBJ1-5
V: TRBV2
size: -
D: TRBD1

DNA: TGTGCCAGCAGCTTAGCCGCAGGGGCCGCCTACGAGCAGTACTTC
CDR3: CASSLAAGAAYEQYF
J: TRBJ2-7
V: TRBV7-9
size: many
D: -

DNA: TGTGCCAGCAGTTCATCCGGCAGTAGCAATCAGCCCCAGCATTTT
CDR3: CASSSSGSSNQPQHF
J: TRBJ1-5
V: TRBV12-3/TRBV12-4
size: many
D: -

DNA: TGCGCCAGCAGCTTGGATTCGACAGTTACCTACGAGCAGTACTTC
CDR3: CASSLDSTVTYEQYF
J: TRBJ2-7
V: TRBV5-1
size: many
D: -

DNA: TGTGCCAGCAGCTTAGGGACTAGCCTTCGTCGGGATACGCAGTATTTT
CDR3: CASSLGTSLRRDTQYF
J: TRBJ2-3
V: TRBV7-6
size: many
D: TRBD2

DNA: TGTGCTAGTGGGGGCCCCGGAGCCACCGGGGAGCTGTTTTTT
CDR3: CASGGPGATGELFF
J: TRBJ2-2
V: TRBV12-5
size: many
D: -

DNA: TGCAGTGCTAGAGATCCGGCTAACTATGGCTACACCTTC
CDR3: CSARDPANYGYTF
J: TRBJ1-2
V: TRBV20-1
size: many
D: -

DNA: TGTGCCAGCAGCTTTACCAGAGCCGGAGGGGATCTAGCCAAAAACATTCAGTACTTC
CDR3: CASSFTRAGGDLAKNIQYF
J: TRBJ2-4
V: TRBV7-3
size: few
D: -

DNA: TGTGCCAGCAGCCCCGGAGGGCTAGCGGGGGGGCGGGGTGAGACCCAGTACTTC
CDR3: CASSPGGLAGGRGETQYF
J: TRBJ2-5
V: TRBV7-2
size: few
D: TRBD2

DNA: TGTGCCAGCAGCTTGGGGGGGGCGAGGGATACGCAGTATTTT
CDR3: CASSLGGARDTQYF
J: TRBJ2-3
V: TRBV7-2
size: few
D: -

DNA: TGTGCCAGCAGCCGTACGGGGGCCCCCTATGGCTACACCTTC
CDR3: CASSRTGAPYGYTF
J: TRBJ1-2
V: TRBV3-1
size: -
D: -

DNA: TGTGCCAGCAGTTCCCCCGGGACACTGAATGAAAAACTGTTTTTT
CDR3: CASSSPGTLNEKLFF
J: TRBJ1-4
V: TRBV28
size: few
D: -

DNA: TGTGCCAGCTCGCTGGGCCCGGGTGGAAACGAGCAGTACTTC
CDR3: CASSLGPGGNEQYF
J: TRBJ2-7
V: TRBV9
size: few
D: -

DNA: TGCGCCAGCAGCGAAAGGGGACAGGGCGCCACTGAAGCTTTCTTT
CDR3: CASSERGQGATEAFF
J: TRBJ1-1
V: TRBV5-1
size: -
D: TRBD1

DNA: TGTGCCAGCAGTGGGACAGTCCAAGAGACCCAGTACTTC
CDR3: CASSGTVQETQYF
J: TRBJ2-5
V: TRBV2
size: few
D: -

DNA: TGTGCCACCGGGGGGCGATACACAGATACGCAGTATTTT
CDR3: CATGGRYTDTQYF
J: TRBJ2-3
V: TRBV2
size: many
D: -

DNA: TGTGCCAGCAGCAACGTCGGGTCGAATGAGCAGTTCTTC
CDR3: CASSNVGSNEQFF
J: TRBJ2-1
V: TRBV14
size: few
D: -

DNA: TGCAGTGCCGCGGGGATACAAGAGACCCAGTACTTC
CDR3: CSAAGIQETQYF
J: TRBJ2-5
V: TRBV20-1
size: -
D: -

DNA: TGCGCCAGCAGCCTGTCCGGGGCGGGGAGGAATGAGCAGTTCTTC
CDR3: CASSLSGAGRNEQFF
J: TRBJ2-1
V: TRBV5-1
size: many
D: -

DNA: TGTGCCAGCAGTTTGAACGGGCAAGAGACCCAGTACTTC
CDR3: CASSLNGQETQYF
J: TRBJ2-5
V: TRBV27
size: -
D: -

DNA: TGCGCCAGCAGTACCGGGACTTCGATTGGGGAGCTGTTTTTT
CDR3: CASSTGTSIGELFF
J: TRBJ2-2
V: TRBV10-1
size: many
D: -

DNA: TGCAGTGCTAGAGGACTAGCGGGGGTTCTGGAGACCCAGTACTTC
CDR3: CSARGLAGVLETQYF
J: TRBJ2-5
V: TRBV20-1
size: -
D: TRBD2

DNA: TGTGCCATCAGTGACGAGGGGAGCTCCTACAATGAGCAGTTCTTC
CDR3: CAISDEGSSYNEQFF
J: TRBJ2-1
V: TRBV10-3
size: -
D: -

DNA: TGTGCCAGCAGCTTCCGTCCGGGTACTAACTATGGCTACACCTTC
CDR3: CASSFRPGTNYGYTF
J: TRBJ1-2
V: TRBV11-3
size: -
D: -

DNA: TGTGCCAGCAGTGTACAGGGTCATAATTCACCCCTCCACTTT
CDR3: CASSVQGHNSPLHF
J: TRBJ1-6
V: TRBV27
size: many
D: -

DNA: TGCAGTGCTGTATTTCAGGGCGGAACTGAAGCTTTCTTT
CDR3: CSAVFQGGTEAFF
J: TRBJ1-1
V: TRBV20-1
size: few
D: -

DNA: TGTGCCATCAGTGACGGAGGGTATGGAGCGGGCAAGTATGGCTACACCTTC
CDR3: CAISDGGYGAGKYGYTF
J: TRBJ1-2
V: TRBV10-3
size: many
D: -

DNA: TGTGCCAGCAGCTTATCCGGAGATGGCTACACCTTC
CDR3: CASSLSGDGYTF
J: TRBJ1-2
V: TRBV5-6
size: many
D: -

DNA: TGTGCCAGCAGTTCGAGAAGACCAAACACCATATATTTT
CDR3: CASSSRRPNTIYF
J: TRBJ1-3
V: TRBV6-5
size: -
D: -

DNA: TGCAGTGCTAGAGGAACAGGGGTATACGAGCAGTACTTC
CDR3: CSARGTGVYEQYF
J: TRBJ2-7
V: TRBV20-1
size: many
D: TRBD1

DNA: TGCAGTGCTAGACCAAACCAGGGGGGCTATGGCTACACCTTC
CDR3: CSARPNQGGYGYTF
J: TRBJ1-2
V: TRBV20-1
size: many
D: TRBD1

DNA: TGTGCCAGCAGCCCTAGCGGGGGGGCCGGGAATGAGCAGTTCTTC
CDR3: CASSPSGGAGNEQFF
J: TRBJ2-1
V: TRBV7-2
size: -
D: TRBD2

DNA: TGTGCCAGCAGCTGGAGGACAGGGGGAACAGATACGCAGTATTTT
CDR3: CASSWRTGGTDTQYF
J: TRBJ2-3
V: TRBV7-9
size: few
D: TRBD1

DNA: TGTGCCAGCAGCCGGGACAGGGATAGCAATCAGCCCCAGCATTTT
CDR3: CASSRDRDSNQPQHF
J: TRBJ1-5
V: TRBV5-4
size: few
D: TRBD1

DNA: TGTGCCAGCAGCATATGGACGGAATACACTGAAGCTTTCTTT
CDR3: CASSIWTEYTEAFF
J: TRBJ1-1
V: TRBV11-2
size: few
D: -

DNA: TGTGCCAGCAGTCCCTCGACTGGAACCGGGGAGCTGTTTTTT
CDR3: CASSPSTGTGELFF
J: TRBJ2-2
V: TRBV12-3/TRBV12-4
size: many
D: -

DNA: TGCGCCAGCAGCACGCAGGGACTAGATAAAAACATTCAGTACTTC
CDR3: CASSTQGLDKNIQYF
J: TRBJ2-4
V: TRBV5-1
size: many
D: TRBD2

DNA: TGCGCCAGCAGCTTGGCGTTTTCCACTGAAGCTTTCTTT
CDR3: CASSLAFSTEAFF
J: TRBJ1-1
V: TRBV5-1
size: many
D: -

DNA: TGCAGTGCTAGAGATCACCCCAGTGTTCCGCTTAACTATGGCTACACCTTC
CDR3: CSARDHPSVPLNYGYTF
J: TRBJ1-2
V: TRBV20-1
size: many
D: -

DNA: TGTGCCAGCAGCTCACGGAGGATCCGACTGGAGACCCAGTACTTC
CDR3: CASSSRRIRLETQYF
J: TRBJ2-5
V: TRBV7-8
size: few
D: -

DNA: TGCGCCAGCAGCTTGATCAGGATCGGGGAGCTGTTTTTT
CDR3: CASSLIRIGELFF
J: TRBJ2-2
V: TRBV5-1
size: -
D: -

DNA: TGTGCCAGCAGCCAAGTTGCGACCGGGGAGCTGTTTTTT
CDR3: CASSQVATGELFF
J: TRBJ2-2
V: TRBV3-1
size: -
D: -

DNA: TGTGCCAGCAGGCCGGGACCGAGATATGGGCAGTACTTC
CDR3: CASRPGPRYGQYF
J: TRBJ2-7
V: TRBV12-3/TRBV12-4
size: many
D: -

DNA: TGCAGTGCTATTCCCCTAGCCAAAAACATTCAGTACTTC
CDR3: CSAIPLAKNIQYF
J: TRBJ2-4
V: TRBV20-1
size: many
D: -

DNA: TGTGCCAGCAGTTACTCGATAGGCCGACTCTGGGAAAATCAGCCCCAGCATTTT
CDR3: CASSYSIGRLWENQPQHF
J: TRBJ1-5
V: TRBV6-2/TRBV6-3
size: -
D: -

DNA: TGTGCCACCAGCAGAGACCACGTAGGGGTCGGAGATACGCAGTATTTT
CDR3: CATSRDHVGVGDTQYF
J: TRBJ2-3
V: TRBV15
size: -
D: -

DNA: TGCAGTGCCACAGGGGGGGCAGGGCGTGAAGCTTTCTTT
CDR3: CSATGGAGREAFF
J: TRBJ1-1
V: TRBV20-1
size: -
D: TRBD1

DNA: TGTGCCAGCGCCACGAAGTCTACTAGCACAGATACGCAGTATTTT
CDR3: CASATKSTSTDTQYF
J: TRBJ2-3
V: TRBV18
size: many
D: -

DNA: TGTGCCAGCAGCCTCAATCCGGTGGGCTCCTCAAACACCATATATTTT
CDR3: CASSLNPVGSSNTIYF
J: TRBJ1-3
V: TRBV11-2
size: many
D: -

DNA: TGTGCCAGCTCACCACCGGGACTAGCAATAAACAATGAGCAGTTCTTC
CDR3: CASSPPGLAINNEQFF
J: TRBJ2-1
V: TRBV18
size: -
D: TRBD2

DNA: TGTGCCAGCATCTCGCGAGGGGCTAGCACAGATACGCAGTATTTT
CDR3: CASISRGASTDTQYF
J: TRBJ2-3
V: TRBV28
size: many
D: -

DNA: TGTGCCAGCAGTTACGCGCGGGCCTTAAATTCACCCCTCCACTTT
CDR3: CASSYARALNSPLHF
J: TRBJ1-6
V: TRBV6-5
size: few
D: -

DNA: TGTGCCAGCAGCCAAGGTTCCGGATACTATGGCTACACCTTC
CDR3: CASSQGSGYYGYTF
J: TRBJ1-2
V: TRBV14
size: -
D: -

DNA: TGCGCCAGCAGCCAACCGGGACGGACAAAGAACACTGAAGCTTTCTTT
CDR3: CASSQPGRTKNTEAFF
J: TRBJ1-1
V: TRBV4-1
size: many
D: -

DNA: TGTGCCAGCAGTGTACACGACAGGGGCAATCAGCCCCAGCATTTT
CDR3: CASSVHDRGNQPQHF
J: TRBJ1-5
V: TRBV2
size: many
D: TRBD1

DNA: TGCAGCGTTGAGCGGGGGACCCAGTACTTC
CDR3: CSVERGTQYF
J: TRBJ2-5
V: TRBV29-1
size: many
D: -